A single sample is the source of the 8 T cell receptor beta chains below, sequenced in a study of cytomegalovirus exposure and HLA in healthy donors. Use of 60 Vbeta and 13 Jbeta primers characterized the PCR. Assay used: immunoSEQ multiplex PCR; TCRdb lists only in-frame clones, some missing. The sample consists of 200,000 to 250,000 clones, about 89% of them appearing once. Sequenced sample: PBMCs. These receptors were obtained from a young woman in good health and CMV-seronegative.

The genes are TRBV5-4 and TRBJ2-7; perhaps TRBD2 as D (5 bases). Between the trimmed V and J ends, which lost 0 bases and 6 bases, there was a span of 10 bases. This CDR3 spans 13 amino acids. Germline V CDR1 and CDR2: SGHNT, YYREEE (reference sequence). Here the CDR3 reads CASSLAMEAEQYF. The CDR3 DNA is TGTGCCAGCAGCTTGGCCATGGAGGCCGAGCAGTACTTC.

The J gene is TRBJ2-7, the V gene TRBV9, with TRBD1 matching over 8 bases. V trimming: 3 bases; J trimming: 6 bases; junction bases outside the gene matches: 11. Germline assignment: CDR1 SGDLS and CDR2 YYNGEE. The CDR3 consists of 15 residues. The DNA for the CDR3 is TGTGCCAGCAGCGCTGGGCCGGGACAGGTGGGCGAGCAGTACTTC. Translation: CASSAGPGQVGEQYF. Based on the CDR3 plus reference TRBV9 and TRBJ2-7, the full variable domain is DSGVTQTPKHLITATGQRVTLRCSPRSGDLSVYWYQQSLDQGLQFLIQYYNGEERAKGNILERFSAQQFPDLHSELNLSSLELGDSALYFCASSAGPGQVGEQYFGPGTRLTVT.

The chain uses TRBV4-3 and TRBJ2-7, with 7 positions matching TRBD2. Germline values: CDR1 LGHNA, CDR2 YSLEER. The ends lost 3 bases at V and 5 bases at J; junction bases unmatched: 4. This CDR3 has 13 amino acids. The CDR3 nucleotides are TGCGCCAGCAGCCAGACCGGGACTAACGAGCAGTACTTC. Its translation: CASSQTGTNEQYF.

The rearrangement joins TRBV7-6 to TRBJ2-3, with 8 bases aligning to TRBD1. After removal of 0 bases from V and 4 bases from J, the junction contained 24 bases not matched to a gene. The CDR3 totals 22 residues. Per the germline V gene, CDR1 is SGHVS and CDR2 is FNYEAQ. CDR3 protein: CASSLAWASVATGEHLPDTQYF. The CDR3 DNA sequence: TGTGCCAGCAGCTTAGCGTGGGCGTCTGTAGCGACAGGGGAACATTTGCCAGATACGCAGTATTTT.

V gene TRBV4-1 combines with J gene TRBJ2-1; D may be TRBD2 (6 bases). Germline V gene sequence: CDR1 MGHRA, CDR2 YSYEKL. This CDR3 is 17 amino acids long. V lost 4 bases to trimming and J lost 5 bases, with 21 bases between them. In DNA form, the CDR3 reads TGCGCCAGCAGCCCTCACCCCCTGGTAGCGGCCCACAATGAGCAGTTCTTC. It translates to CASSPHPLVAAHNEQFF.

The CDR3 here is CASSLGGGYQPQHF. The CDR3 DNA is TGTGCCAGTAGTCTGGGGGGGGGCTATCAGCCCCAGCATTTT. This chain connects TRBV19 to TRBJ1-5, with D possibly TRBD1 on 6 matching bases. The CDR3 length is 14 residues. V gave up 5 bases and J gave up 5 bases, with 13 bases separating them. From germline, CDR1 is LNHDA and CDR2 SQIVND (reference sequence).

The rearrangement links TRBV4-1 to TRBJ2-7, with 7 bases matching TRBD1. This CDR3 has 14 amino acids. V trimming: 5 bases; J trimming: 5 bases; junction bases outside the gene matches: 9. The germline V gene has CDR1 MGHRA and CDR2 YSYEKL. As DNA, the CDR3 is TGCGCCAGCAGCGACAGGGAATTTCTCAACGAGCAGTACTTC. This encodes CASSDREFLNEQYF.

The chain links TRBV7-2 to TRBJ2-1, with D maybe TRBD1 (5 bases). Germline values: CDR1 SGHTA, CDR2 FQGNSA. CDR3 size: 13 residues. V was clipped by 8 bases and J by 7 bases, with 15 bases between them. In DNA, the CDR3 is TGTGCCAGCGCCCCCCCAGGGCCGAATGAGCAGTTCTTC. The encoded protein is CASAPPGPNEQFF.